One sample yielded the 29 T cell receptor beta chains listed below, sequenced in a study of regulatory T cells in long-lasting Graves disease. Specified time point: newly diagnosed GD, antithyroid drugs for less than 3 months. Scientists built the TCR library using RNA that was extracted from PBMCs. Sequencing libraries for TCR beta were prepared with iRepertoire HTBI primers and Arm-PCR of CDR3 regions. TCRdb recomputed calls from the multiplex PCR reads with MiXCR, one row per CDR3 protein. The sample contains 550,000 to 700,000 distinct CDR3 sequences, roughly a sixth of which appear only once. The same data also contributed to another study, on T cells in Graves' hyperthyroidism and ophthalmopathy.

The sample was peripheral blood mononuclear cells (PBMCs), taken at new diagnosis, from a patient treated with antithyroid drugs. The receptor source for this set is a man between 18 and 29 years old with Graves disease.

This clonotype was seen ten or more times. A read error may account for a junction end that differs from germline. In nucleotides, the CDR3 is TGTGCCAGCAGCCTCGTGGGGGGGCAAACTGAAGCTTTCTTT. Protein sequence: CASSLVGGQTEAFF. The gene calls are TRBV5-1 and TRBJ1-1, with D maybe TRBD1 (6 bases). The germline CDR1 and CDR2 sequences are SGHRS and YFSETQ. The CDR3 is made up of 14 amino acids.

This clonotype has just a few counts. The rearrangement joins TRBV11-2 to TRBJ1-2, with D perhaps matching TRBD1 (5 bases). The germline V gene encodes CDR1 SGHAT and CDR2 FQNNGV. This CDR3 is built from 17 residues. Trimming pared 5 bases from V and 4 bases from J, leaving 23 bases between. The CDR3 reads CASSPRGGILERYGYTF. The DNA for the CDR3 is TGTGCCAGCAGCCCACGGGGGGGAATTTTGGAACGCTATGGCTACACCTTC.

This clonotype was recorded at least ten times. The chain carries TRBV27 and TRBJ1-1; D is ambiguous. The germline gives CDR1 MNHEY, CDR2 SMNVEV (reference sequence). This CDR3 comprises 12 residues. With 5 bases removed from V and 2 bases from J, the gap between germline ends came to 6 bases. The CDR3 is CASSTFNTEAFF. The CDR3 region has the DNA TGTGCCAGCAGTACCTTTAACACTGAAGCTTTCTTT.

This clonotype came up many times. CDR3 in amino acids: CSARDGGYEQYF. For the CDR3, the DNA is TGCAGTGCTAGAGATGGCGGTTACGAGCAGTACTTC. The V call is TRBV20-1, the J call TRBJ2-7; D is uncertain. Germline V lookup: CDR1 DFQATT, CDR2 SNEGSKA (reference sequence). The V and J ends lost 0 bases and 4 bases respectively, with 7 bases between them. The CDR3 is made up of 12 amino acids.

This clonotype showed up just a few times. The CDR3 DNA reads as TGTGCCAGCAGCCCGCCCTGGGGTAGCGGAACCACAGATACGCAGTATTTT. Its protein is CASSPPWGSGTTDTQYF. The chain is built from TRBV13 and TRBJ2-3; possible D gene TRBD2, 6 bases. With 5 bases removed from V and 2 bases from J, the gap between germline ends came to 20 bases. The CDR3 totals 17 residues. Germline V gene sequence: CDR1 PRHDT, CDR2 FYEKMQ (reference sequence).

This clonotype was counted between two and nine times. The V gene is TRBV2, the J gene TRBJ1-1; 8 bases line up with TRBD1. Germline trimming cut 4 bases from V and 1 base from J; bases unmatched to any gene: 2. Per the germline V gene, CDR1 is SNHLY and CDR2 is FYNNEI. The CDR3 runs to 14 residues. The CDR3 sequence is CASSGTGRNTEAFF. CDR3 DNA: TGTGCCAGCAGTGGGACAGGGAGGAACACTGAAGCTTTCTTT.

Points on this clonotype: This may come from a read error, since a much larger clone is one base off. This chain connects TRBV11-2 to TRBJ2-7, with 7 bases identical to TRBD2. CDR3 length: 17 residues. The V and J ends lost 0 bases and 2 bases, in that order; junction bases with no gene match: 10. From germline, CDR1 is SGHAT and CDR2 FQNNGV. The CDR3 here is CASSLDQEGGVTYEQYF. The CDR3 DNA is TGTGCCAGCAGCTTAGATCAAGAGGGAGGGGTAACCTACGAGCAGTACTTC.

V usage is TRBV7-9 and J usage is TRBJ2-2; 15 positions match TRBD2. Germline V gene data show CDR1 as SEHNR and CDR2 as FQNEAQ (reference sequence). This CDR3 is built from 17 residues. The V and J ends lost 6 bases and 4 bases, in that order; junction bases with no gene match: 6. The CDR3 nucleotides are TGTGCCAGCAGTGGACTAGCGGGAGGGTCGGTCACCGGGGAGCTGTTTTTT. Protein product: CASSGLAGGSVTGELFF. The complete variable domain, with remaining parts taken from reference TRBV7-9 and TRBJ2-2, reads DTGVSQNPRHKITKRGQNVTFRCDPISEHNRLYWYRQTLGQGPEFLTYFQNEAQLEKSRLLSDRFSAERPKGSFSTLEIQRTEQGDSAMYLCASSGLAGGSVTGELFFGEGSRLTVL.

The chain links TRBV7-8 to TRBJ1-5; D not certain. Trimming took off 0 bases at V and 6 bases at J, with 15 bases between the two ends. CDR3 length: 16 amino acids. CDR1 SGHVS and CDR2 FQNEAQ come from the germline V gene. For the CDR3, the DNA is TGTGCCAGCAGCTTAGCGCGTCCCGGGGAGGGTCAGCCCCAGCATTTT. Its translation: CASSLARPGEGQPQHF.

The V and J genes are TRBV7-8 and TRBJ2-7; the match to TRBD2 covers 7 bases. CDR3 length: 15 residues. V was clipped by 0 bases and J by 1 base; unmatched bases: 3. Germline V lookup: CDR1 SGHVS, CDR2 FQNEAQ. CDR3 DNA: TGTGCCAGCAGCTTAGCAACTAGCGCATCCTACGAGCAGTACTTC. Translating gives CASSLATSASYEQYF.

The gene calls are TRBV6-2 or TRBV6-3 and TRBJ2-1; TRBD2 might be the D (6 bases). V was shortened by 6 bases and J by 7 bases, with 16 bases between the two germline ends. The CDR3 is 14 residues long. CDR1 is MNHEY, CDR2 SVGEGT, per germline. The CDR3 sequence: CASSNGGYWNEQFF. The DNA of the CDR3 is TGTGCCAGCAGCAATGGGGGGTATTGGAATGAGCAGTTCTTC.

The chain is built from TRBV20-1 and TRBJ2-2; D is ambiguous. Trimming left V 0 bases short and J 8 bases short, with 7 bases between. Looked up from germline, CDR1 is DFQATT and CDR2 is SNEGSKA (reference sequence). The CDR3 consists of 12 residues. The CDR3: CSARDWRGELFF. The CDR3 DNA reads TGCAGTGCTAGAGATTGGCGGGGGGAGCTGTTTTTT.

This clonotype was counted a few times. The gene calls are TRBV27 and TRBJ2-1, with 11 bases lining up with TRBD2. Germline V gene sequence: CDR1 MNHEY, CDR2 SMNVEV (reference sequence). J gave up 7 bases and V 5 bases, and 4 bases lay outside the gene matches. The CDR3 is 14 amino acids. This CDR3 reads CASSVAGGPNEQFF. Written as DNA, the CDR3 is TGTGCCAGCAGTGTAGCGGGAGGGCCGAATGAGCAGTTCTTC.

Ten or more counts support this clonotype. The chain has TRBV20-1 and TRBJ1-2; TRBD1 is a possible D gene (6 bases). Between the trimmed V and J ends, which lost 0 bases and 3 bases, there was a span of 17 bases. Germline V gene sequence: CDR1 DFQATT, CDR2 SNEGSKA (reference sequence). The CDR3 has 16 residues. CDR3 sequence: CSARDPFPPGDYGYTF. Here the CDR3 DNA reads TGCAGTGCTAGAGATCCGTTCCCCCCAGGGGACTATGGCTACACCTTC.

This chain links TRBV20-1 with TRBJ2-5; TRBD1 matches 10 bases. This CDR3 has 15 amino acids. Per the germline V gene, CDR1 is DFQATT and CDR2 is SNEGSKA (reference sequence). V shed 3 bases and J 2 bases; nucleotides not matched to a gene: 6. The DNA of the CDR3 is TGCAGTGCTAGCCTGGGGACAGGGGTTCAAGAGACCCAGTACTTC. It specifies CSASLGTGVQETQYF.

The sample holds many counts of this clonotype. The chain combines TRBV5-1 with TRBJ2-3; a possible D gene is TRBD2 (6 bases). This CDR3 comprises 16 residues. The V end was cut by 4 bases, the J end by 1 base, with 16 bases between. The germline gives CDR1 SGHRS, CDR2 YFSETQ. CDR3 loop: CASSLGRGVGTDTQYF. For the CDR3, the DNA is TGCGCCAGCAGCCTGGGGCGCGGGGTCGGCACAGATACGCAGTATTTT.

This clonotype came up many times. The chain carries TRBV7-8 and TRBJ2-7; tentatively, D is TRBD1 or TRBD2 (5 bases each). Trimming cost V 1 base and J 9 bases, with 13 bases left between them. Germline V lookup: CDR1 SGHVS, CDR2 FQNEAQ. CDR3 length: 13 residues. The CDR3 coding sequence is TGTGCCAGCAGCTTAGGAAAGGGGACGGGGCAGTACTTC. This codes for CASSLGKGTGQYF.

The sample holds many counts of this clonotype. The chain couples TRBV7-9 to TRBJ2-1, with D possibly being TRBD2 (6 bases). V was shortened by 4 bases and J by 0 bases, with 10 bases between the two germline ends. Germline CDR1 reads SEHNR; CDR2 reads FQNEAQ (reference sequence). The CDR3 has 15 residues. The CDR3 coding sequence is TGTGCCAGCAGCTCTAGCGTTAGCTCCTACAATGAGCAGTTCTTC. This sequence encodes CASSSSVSSYNEQFF.

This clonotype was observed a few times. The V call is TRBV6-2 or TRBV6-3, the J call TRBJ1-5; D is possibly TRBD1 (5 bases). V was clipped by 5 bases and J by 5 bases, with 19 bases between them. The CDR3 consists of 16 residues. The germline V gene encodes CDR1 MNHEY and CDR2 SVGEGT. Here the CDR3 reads CASSDGGRVNYQPQHF. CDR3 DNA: TGTGCCAGCAGTGACGGGGGACGAGTTAATTATCAGCCCCAGCATTTT.

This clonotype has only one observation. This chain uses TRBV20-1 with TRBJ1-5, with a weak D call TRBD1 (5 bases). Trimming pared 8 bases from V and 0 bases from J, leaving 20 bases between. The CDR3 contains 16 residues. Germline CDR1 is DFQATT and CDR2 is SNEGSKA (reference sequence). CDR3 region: CSTPGATVDSNQPQHF. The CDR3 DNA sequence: TGCAGTACCCCCGGGGCCACGGTGGATAGCAATCAGCCCCAGCATTTT.

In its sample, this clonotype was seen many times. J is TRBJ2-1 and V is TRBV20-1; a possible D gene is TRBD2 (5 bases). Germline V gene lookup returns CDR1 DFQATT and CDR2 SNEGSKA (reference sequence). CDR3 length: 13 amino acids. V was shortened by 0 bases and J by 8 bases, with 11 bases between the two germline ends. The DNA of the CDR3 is TGCAGTGCTAGAGATGGACTTAGCCATGAGCAGTTCTTC. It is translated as CSARDGLSHEQFF.

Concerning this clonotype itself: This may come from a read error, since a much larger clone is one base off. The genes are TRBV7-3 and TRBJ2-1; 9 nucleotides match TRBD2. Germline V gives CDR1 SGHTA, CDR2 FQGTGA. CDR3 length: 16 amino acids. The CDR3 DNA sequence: TGTGCCAGCAGCATACTTCCTGCGGGAGGGCGATATGAGCAGCTCTTC. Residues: CASSILPAGGRYEQLF.

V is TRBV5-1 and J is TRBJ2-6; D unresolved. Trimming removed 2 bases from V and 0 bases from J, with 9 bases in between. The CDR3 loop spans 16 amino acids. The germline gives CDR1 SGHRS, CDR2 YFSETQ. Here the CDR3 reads CASSLSQSSGANVLTF. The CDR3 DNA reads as TGCGCCAGCAGCTTAAGCCAGAGCTCTGGGGCCAACGTCCTGACTTTC.

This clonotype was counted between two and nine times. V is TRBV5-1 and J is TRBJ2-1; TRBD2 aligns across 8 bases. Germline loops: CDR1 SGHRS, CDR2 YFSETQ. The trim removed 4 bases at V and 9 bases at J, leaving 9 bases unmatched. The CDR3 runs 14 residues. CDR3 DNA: TGCGCCAGCAGCCCCCGGGAGGGGGTGGGTGAGCAGTTCTTC. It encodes CASSPREGVGEQFF.

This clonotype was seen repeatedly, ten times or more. The chain's CDR3 is CSGGTLYGYTF. The CDR3, as DNA: TGCAGTGGAGGGACTCTCTATGGCTACACCTTC. The chain joins TRBV20-1 to TRBJ1-2, with a weak D call TRBD1 (5 bases). Deletions cut 7 bases from V and 4 bases from J, with 10 bases between. Germline lookup yields CDR1 DFQATT and CDR2 SNEGSKA (reference sequence). The CDR3 is 11 amino acids.

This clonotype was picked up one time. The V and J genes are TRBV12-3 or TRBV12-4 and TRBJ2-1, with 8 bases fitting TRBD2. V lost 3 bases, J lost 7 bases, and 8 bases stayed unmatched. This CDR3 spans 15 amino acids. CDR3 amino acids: CASSLLPTSVNEQFF. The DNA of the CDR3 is TGTGCCAGCAGTTTGCTCCCGACTAGCGTAAATGAGCAGTTCTTC.

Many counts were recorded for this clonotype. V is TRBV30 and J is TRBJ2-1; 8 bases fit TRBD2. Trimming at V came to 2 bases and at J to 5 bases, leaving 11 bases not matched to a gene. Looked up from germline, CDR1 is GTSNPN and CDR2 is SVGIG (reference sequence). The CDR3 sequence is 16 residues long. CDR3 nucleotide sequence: TGTGCCTGGAGTCGATGGGGGCGCGGGGGGAACAATGAGCAGTTCTTC. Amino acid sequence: CAWSRWGRGGNNEQFF. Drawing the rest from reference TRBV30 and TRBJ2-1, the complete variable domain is SQTIHQWPATLVQPVGSPLSLECTVEGTSNPNLYWYRQAAGRGLQLLFYSVGIGQISSEVPQNLSASRPQDRQFILSSKKLLLSDSGFYLCAWSRWGRGGNNEQFFGPGTRLTVL.

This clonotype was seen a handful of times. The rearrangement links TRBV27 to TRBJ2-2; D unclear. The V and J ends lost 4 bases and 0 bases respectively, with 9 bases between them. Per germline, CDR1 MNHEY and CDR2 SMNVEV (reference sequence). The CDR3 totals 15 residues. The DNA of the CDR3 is TGTGCCAGCAGTTCCAGCGATTCGAACACCGGGGAGCTGTTTTTT. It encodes CASSSSDSNTGELFF.

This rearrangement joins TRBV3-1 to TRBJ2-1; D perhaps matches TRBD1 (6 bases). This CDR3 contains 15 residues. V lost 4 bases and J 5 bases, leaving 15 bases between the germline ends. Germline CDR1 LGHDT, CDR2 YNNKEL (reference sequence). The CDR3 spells CASSPRDTRHNEQFF. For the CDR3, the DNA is TGTGCCAGCAGCCCCCGGGACACGCGACACAATGAGCAGTTCTTC.